Listed below are T cell receptor beta chains from one sample, sequenced in a study of T cells in localized non-small cell lung cancer. Some clones are missing from TCRdb's copy, which holds only in-frame ones; the method was immunoSEQ multiplex PCR. This table holds more than 11,000 clones, about nine tenths found once. Specimen: peripheral blood mononuclear cells, collected before any cancer treatment. These receptors were taken from a man between 40 and 70 years old with stage III lung adenocarcinoma. Both conserved end residues are part of each CDR3. The order of the fields is J gene, clone size, V gene, D gene, CDR3 protein, CDR3 DNA. D genes are given only for firm matches. Size tells how often a clone was seen (once, few, many) or the class of an expanded clone, and some rows leave it out.

TRBJ2-7,.,TRBV2,.,CASRIKDPYEQYF,TGTGCCAGCAGAATAAAGGACCCTTACGAGCAGTACTTC
TRBJ2-7,.,TRBV27,TRBD2,CASRRDSGNEQYF,TGTGCCAGCAGAAGAGATAGCGGGAACGAGCAGTACTTC
TRBJ1-2,few,TRBV18,TRBD1,CASSQGQGTSNYGYTF,TGTGCCAGCTCACAGGGACAGGGGACCTCGAACTATGGCTACACCTTC
TRBJ2-3,few,TRBV13,TRBD1,CASSPLRDRGRGTQYF,TGTGCCAGCAGCCCCCTCCGGGACAGGGGGCGCGGGACGCAGTATTTT
TRBJ2-3,.,TRBV4-2,TRBD2,CASSQDLAGVADTQYF,TGTGCCAGCAGCCAAGACCTAGCGGGAGTGGCAGATACGCAGTATTTT
TRBJ2-1,.,TRBV4-2,TRBD2,CASSHGLGTSGNSYNEQFF,TGTGCCAGCAGCCACGGACTGGGGACTAGCGGGAACTCCTACAATGAGCAGTTCTTC
TRBJ2-7,.,TRBV11-2,.,CASSLGQTVSYEQYF,TGTGCCAGCAGCTTGGGTCAAACAGTTTCCTACGAGCAGTACTTC
TRBJ1-4,.,TRBV27,.,CASSLGEKLFF,TGTGCCAGCAGTTTGGGTGAAAAACTGTTTTTT
TRBJ1-1,.,TRBV11-2,TRBD1,CASSQAGQLNTEAFF,TGTGCCAGCAGCCAAGCGGGACAGTTGAACACTGAAGCTTTCTTT
TRBJ2-5,.,TRBV7-7,TRBD2,CASSLASGRWKTQYF,TGTGCCAGCAGCTTAGCTAGCGGGAGGTGGAAGACCCAGTACTTC
TRBJ1-5,.,TRBV9,.,CASSPRGGPDQPQHF,TGTGCCAGCAGCCCCCGAGGGGGACCCGATCAGCCCCAGCATTTT
TRBJ2-7,once,TRBV7-2,TRBD1,CASSLLSDRGYEQYF,TGTGCCAGCAGCTTATTGTCGGACAGGGGTTACGAGCAGTACTTC
TRBJ2-2,once,TRBV29-1,.,CSVERGGKPGELFF,TGCAGCGTTGAACGTGGCGGGAAGCCCGGGGAGCTGTTTTTT
TRBJ1-3,.,TRBV29-1,TRBD1,CSVRQGAGNTIYF,TGCAGCGTACGACAGGGGGCTGGAAACACCATATATTTT
TRBJ2-5,.,TRBV5-1,TRBD1,CASSEGTGVVQETQYF,TGCGCCAGCAGCGAAGGGACAGGGGTTGTACAGGAGACCCAGTACTTC
TRBJ2-7,.,TRBV5-1,TRBD2,CASSLAGGTYEQYF,TGCGCCAGCAGCTTGGCGGGAGGGACCTACGAGCAGTACTTC
TRBJ2-7,.,TRBV5-6,.,CASSWGSSSYEQYF,TGTGCCAGCAGCTGGGGCTCGAGCTCCTACGAGCAGTACTTC
TRBJ2-7,.,TRBV11-2,.,CASSLGTSYEQYF,TGTGCCAGCAGCTTAGGGACGAGCTACGAGCAGTACTTC
TRBJ1-2,.,TRBV2,TRBD1,CASSPLGTGEDYGYTF,TGTGCCAGCAGTCCCCTGGGGACAGGGGAAGACTATGGCTACACCTTC
TRBJ2-7,.,TRBV6-1,.,CASSEGGRAAYEQYF,TGTGCCAGCAGTGAAGGGGGGCGGGCGGCCTACGAGCAGTACTTC
TRBJ2-1,.,TRBV30,.,CAWSTAEGGEQFF,TGTGCCTGGAGTACAGCGGAGGGGGGTGAGCAGTTCTTC
TRBJ2-1,.,TRBV2,TRBD2,CASYRRDYKEQFF,TGTGCCAGTTACCGCCGGGACTACAAAGAGCAGTTCTTC
TRBJ2-5,.,TRBV10-3,.,CAIGAPRTQYF,TGTGCCATCGGGGCGCCCCGGACCCAGTACTTC
TRBJ2-3,.,TRBV4-1,TRBD1,CASSQRQGVSDTQYF,TGCGCCAGCAGCCAGCGACAGGGAGTCTCTGATACGCAGTATTTT